Following are 25 T cell receptor beta chains from one sample sequenced in a study of blood T cell repertoires in COVID-19. Clones were read by immunoSEQ multiplex PCR, and TCRdb kept only the in-frame ones, dropping some. The top ten hold less than 3.5% of the sample, which has about 300,000 clones, just under 90% seen once. Sequencing was done on a sample of PBMCs or T cells enriched from blood (not recorded which). These receptors all stem from a woman between 45 and 65 years old who had been exposed to COVID-19.

The V and J genes are TRBV28 and TRBJ1-1, with TRBD1 identical over 8 bases. Germline V gene data show CDR1 as MDHEN and CDR2 as SYDVKM. The CDR3 loop spans 11 amino acids. V lost 6 bases to trimming and J lost 10 bases; unmatched junction nucleotides: 4. For the CDR3, the DNA is TGTGCCAGCAGCCCCGACAGGGGAGCTTTCTTT. Translating it yields CASSPDRGAFF.

A word on this clone: At the DNA level, this CDR3 is encoded by other sequences in the same sample as well. CDR3 residues: CASSRQGSYEQYF. CDR3 DNA: TGTGCCAGCAGTCGACAGGGGTCCTACGAGCAGTACTTC. V is TRBV28 and J is TRBJ2-7; 8 positions match TRBD1. This CDR3 is 13 amino acids long. CDR1 and CDR2 from the germline V gene are MDHEN and SYDVKM. V lost 5 bases and J lost 1; bases outside the gene matches: 1.

The CDR3 DNA reads TGTGCCAGCAGCTTGGCTCCGGACAGGTCTTATGGCTACACCTTC. This translates into CASSLAPDRSYGYTF. The chain combines TRBV5-4 with TRBJ1-2, with 7 nucleotides matching TRBD1. The CDR3 loop spans 15 amino acids. With V trimmed by 0 bases and J by 5 bases, 7 bases remained unmatched. Germline lookup yields CDR1 SGHNT and CDR2 YYREEE (reference sequence). The variable domain in full, with the rest retrieved from reference TRBV5-4 and TRBJ1-2, is ETGVTQSPTHLIKTRGQQVTLRCSSQSGHNTVSWYQQALGQGPQFIFQYYREEENGRGNFPPRFSGLQFPNYSSELNVNALELDDSALYLCASSLAPDRSYGYTFGSGTRLTVV.

The chain joins TRBV2 to TRBJ2-1, with TRBD2 as a possible D gene (5 bases). This CDR3 spans 14 amino acids. Germline V gives CDR1 SNHLY, CDR2 FYNNEI. The V end lost 8 bases, the J end lost 8 bases, and 19 bases lay between the germline ends. CDR3 residues: CASYLPPGNHEQFF. The CDR3 DNA reads as TGTGCCAGCTACCTTCCCCCCGGGAATCATGAGCAGTTCTTC.

This clone has only one observation. This rearrangement joins TRBV18 to TRBJ1-2; D is ambiguous. The CDR3 is made up of 17 amino acids. Germline CDR1 reads KGHSH; CDR2 reads LQKENI. V lost 3 bases and J 0 bases, leaving 17 bases between the germline ends. CDR3 region: CASSPNRVAEPNYGYTF. The DNA for the CDR3 is TGTGCCAGCTCACCCAATCGGGTCGCGGAACCTAACTATGGCTACACCTTC.

The chain joins TRBV27 to TRBJ1-5; TRBD1 agrees at 9 bases. V shed 3 bases and J 6 bases; nucleotides not matched to a gene: 6. The germline gives CDR1 MNHEY, CDR2 SMNVEV (reference sequence). This CDR3 spans 15 amino acids. The DNA of the CDR3 is TGTGCCAGCAGTTTGTCTACAGGGGGCATTCAGCCCCAGCATTTT. Protein product: CASSLSTGGIQPQHF.

The V call is TRBV10-3, the J call TRBJ1-3, with a weak D call TRBD1 (6 bases). The CDR3 is 14 residues long. Trimming pared 6 bases from V and 0 bases from J, leaving 9 bases between. Looked up from germline, CDR1 is ENHRY and CDR2 is SYGVKD. This CDR3 reads CAISRTVSGNTIYF. The CDR3 DNA sequence: TGTGCCATCAGCCGGACAGTCTCTGGAAACACCATATATTTT.

The rearrangement uses TRBV20-1 and TRBJ2-1; D gene unclear. The V gene lost 8 bases and the J gene lost 0 bases, with 5 bases spanning the gap. From germline, CDR1 is DFQATT and CDR2 SNEGSKA (reference sequence). This CDR3 has 11 residues. CDR3 DNA: TGCAGTTTGAGCTCCTACAATGAGCAGTTCTTC. It yields the protein CSLSSYNEQFF.

The chain employs TRBV7-9 and TRBJ1-2; the D gene is possibly TRBD1 (5 bases). Trimming removed 5 bases from V and 4 bases from J, with 17 bases in between. The CDR3 extends over 15 amino acids. Germline V gene lookup returns CDR1 SEHNR and CDR2 FQNEAQ (reference sequence). Here the CDR3 DNA reads TGTGCCAGCAGCCCCCGGGGGGGAGCGGTCTATGGCTACACCTTC. This codes for CASSPRGGAVYGYTF.

This chain joins TRBV4-1 and TRBJ2-2, with D possibly TRBD2 on 5 matching bases. V shed 2 bases and J shed 5 bases, with 12 bases lying between them. CDR3 length equals 15 residues. Germline assignment: CDR1 MGHRA and CDR2 YSYEKL. This CDR3 reads CASSQSGSWTGELFF. CDR3 sequence (DNA): TGCGCCAGCAGCCAATCGGGGTCGTGGACCGGGGAGCTGTTTTTT.

The chain couples TRBV30 to TRBJ1-2; TRBD1 agrees at 7 bases. After removal of 1 base from V and 4 bases from J, the junction contained 9 bases not matched to a gene. There are 15 residues in the CDR3. In germline, CDR1 is GTSNPN, CDR2 SVGIG (reference sequence). CDR3 bases: TGTGCCTGGAGTGGGGGACAGACCTCCACCTATGGCTACACCTTC. Translated, it gives CAWSGGQTSTYGYTF.

The chain recombines TRBV2 with TRBJ1-2; no clear D. Germline loops: CDR1 SNHLY, CDR2 FYNNEI. The CDR3 has 12 amino acids. The V and J ends lost 8 bases and 8 bases respectively, with 15 bases between them. CDR3 region: CASQEASGGYTF. CDR3 sequence (DNA): TGTGCCAGCCAGGAGGCTTCGGGAGGCTACACCTTC.

The rearrangement joins TRBV19 to TRBJ1-1, with no clear D. Germline V gene sequence: CDR1 LNHDA, CDR2 SQIVND (reference sequence). This CDR3 is 12 amino acids long. The V and J ends lost 5 bases and 1 base respectively, with 5 bases between them. The DNA of the CDR3 is TGTGCCAGTAGTCCCCAGAACACTGAAGCTTTCTTT. It specifies CASSPQNTEAFF.

This chain joins TRBV6-5 and TRBJ1-1; D remains ambiguous. CDR1 and CDR2 (germline): MNHEY, SVGAGI. With 1 base removed from V and 3 bases from J, the gap between germline ends came to 6 bases. The CDR3 runs to 13 residues. For the CDR3, the DNA is TGTGCCAGCAGTTACTGGAGGGACACTGAAGCTTTCTTT. It encodes CASSYWRDTEAFF.

V gene TRBV6-1 combines with J gene TRBJ1-1; D unclear. Germline V gene lookup returns CDR1 MNHNS and CDR2 SASEGT. V was cut by 11 bases and J by 8 bases, with 15 bases left in between. The CDR3 sequence is 11 residues long. The CDR3 spells CACGDRGEAFF. The CDR3 bases are TGTGCCTGCGGTGATCGAGGAGAAGCTTTCTTT.

The rearrangement uses TRBV19 and TRBJ1-2, with 8 bases identical to TRBD1. The ends lost 1 base at V and 4 bases at J; junction bases unmatched: 5. This CDR3 region has 15 residues. Looked up from germline, CDR1 is LNHDA and CDR2 is SQIVND (reference sequence). The CDR3 DNA reads as TGTGCCAGTAGTATAGGGGCGACAGGGGCCTATGGCTACACCTTC. As protein: CASSIGATGAYGYTF.

The rearrangement uses TRBV12-5 and TRBJ2-7; TRBD1 aligns across 7 bases. CDR1 LGHNT and CDR2 FRNRAP come from the germline V gene. CDR3 length: 13 amino acids. J gave up 4 bases and V 2 bases, and 2 bases lay outside the gene matches. CDR3 bases: TGTGCTAGTGGTTTGACGACAGGGTACGAGCAGTACTTC. The encoded protein is CASGLTTGYEQYF.

To note about this clone: One end of the junction is discordant with germline, which a read error may explain. V is TRBV5-1 and J is TRBJ2-3; 7 nucleotides line up with TRBD1. Germline CDR1 SGHRS, CDR2 YFSETQ. CDR3 length: 12 amino acids. In DNA form, the CDR3 reads TGCGCCAGCAGCCCGGGACAGACTACCAAACATTTT. Protein sequence: CASSPGQTTKHF.

This clone occurred a few times. The V call is TRBV5-1, the J call TRBJ1-3; 8 bases are a match to TRBD1. V trimming: 4 bases; J trimming: 2 bases; junction bases outside the gene matches: 8. Per germline, CDR1 SGHRS and CDR2 YFSETQ. The CDR3 has 16 residues. As DNA, the CDR3 is TGCGCCAGCAGCGAGGACAGGGAACATCCTGGAAACACCATATATTTT. This codes for CASSEDREHPGNTIYF.

The chain is built from TRBV7-2 and TRBJ2-2; possible D gene TRBD2, 6 bases. The CDR3 spans 16 residues. V was pared by 4 bases and J by 3 bases, with 15 bases between. CDR1 and CDR2 (germline): SGHTA, FQGNSA. CDR3 DNA: TGTGCCAGCAGCTCCGGGACTCAGAAGGACACCGGGGAGCTGTTTTTT. This sequence encodes CASSSGTQKDTGELFF.

The chain couples TRBV2 to TRBJ1-3; 12 positions agree with TRBD1. The CDR3 spans 16 residues. Germline V gives CDR1 SNHLY, CDR2 FYNNEI. Germline trimming cut 7 bases from V and 1 base from J; bases unmatched to any gene: 5. The CDR3 nucleotides read TGTGCCAGCAACATGGGACAGGGGGCTTCTGGAAACACCATATATTTT. Protein sequence: CASNMGQGASGNTIYF.

The chain links TRBV7-2 to TRBJ2-7; D is perhaps TRBD1 (6 bases). This CDR3 has 16 residues. Deletions cut 5 bases from V and 1 base from J, with 18 bases between. The germline CDR1 and CDR2 sequences are SGHTA and FQGNSA. The CDR3 nucleotides are TGTGCCAGCAGCGTTCTACAGGGACCGATTTCCTACGAGCAGTACTTC. Protein: CASSVLQGPISYEQYF.

This rearrangement joins TRBV18 to TRBJ2-1; D is perhaps TRBD1 (6 bases). CDR1 and CDR2 (germline): KGHSH, LQKENI. The CDR3 consists of 15 residues. Trimming cost V 5 bases and J 1 base, with 12 bases left between them. CDR3 region: CASSNRDGSYNEQFF. DNA for the CDR3: TGTGCCAGCTCAAACAGGGACGGGTCCTACAATGAGCAGTTCTTC. Drawing the rest from reference TRBV18 and TRBJ2-1, the complete variable domain is NAGVMQNPRHLVRRRGQEARLRCSPMKGHSHVYWYRQLPEEGLKFMVYLQKENIIDESGMPKERFSAEFPKEGPSILRIQQVVRGDSAAYFCASSNRDGSYNEQFFGPGTRLTVL.

This chain joins TRBV19 and TRBJ1-5; TRBD1 matches at 7 bases. Unmatched junction bases numbered 8, after V lost 4 bases and J lost 2 bases. The CDR3 totals 16 residues. Germline values: CDR1 LNHDA, CDR2 SQIVND (reference sequence). CDR3 nucleotide sequence: TGTGCCAGTAGTACATTTGGGACAGCCCGCAATCAGCCCCAGCATTTT. Protein product: CASSTFGTARNQPQHF.

The V gene is TRBV7-9, the J gene TRBJ2-2; TRBD2 matches at 8 bases. Germline V gene data show CDR1 as SEHNR and CDR2 as FQNEAQ (reference sequence). CDR3 length: 14 amino acids. The trim removed 5 bases at V and 7 bases at J, leaving 6 bases unmatched. As DNA, the CDR3 is TGTGCCAGCAGCGGGTCAACTAGCGGCGGGGAGCTGTTTTTT. Its protein product is CASSGSTSGGELFF. Looking up the rest from reference TRBV7-9 and TRBJ2-2 gives the full variable domain: DTGVSQNPRHKITKRGQNVTFRCDPISEHNRLYWYRQTLGQGPEFLTYFQNEAQLEKSRLLSDRFSAERPKGSFSTLEIQRTEQGDSAMYLCASSGSTSGGELFFGEGSRLTVL.